This T cell receptor (beta chain) stems from a study of cytomegalovirus exposure and HLA in healthy donors. To note about this clone: Its antigen is still unknown.

The PCR made use of 60 Vbeta and 13 Jbeta primers. Here immunoSEQ multiplex PCR was the method, and the copy in TCRdb shows in-frame clones only, minus some. The table has 50,000 or so clones, around 79% seen once. Findings and limits, study-wide: A classifier reportedly called cytomegalovirus status with high sensitivity and specificity. An analysis done earlier found most TCR beta V segments productive about 87% or about 30% of the time. Most likely, a cluster of highly shared sequence variants arose as a sequencing artifact.

Sequencing input: PBMCs. The receptor comes from a female donor in good health and CMV-seronegative.

CDR3 in DNA: TGTGCCAGCAGCCCCAGGGGGAGCCGCACAGATACGCAGTATTTT. Translation: CASSPRGSRTDTQYF. The chain recombines TRBV4-2 with TRBJ2-3; 7 positions agree with TRBD1. Per germline, CDR1 LGHNA and CDR2 YNFKEQ. The CDR3 runs to 15 residues. V was clipped by 4 bases and J by 1 base; unmatched bases: 5.